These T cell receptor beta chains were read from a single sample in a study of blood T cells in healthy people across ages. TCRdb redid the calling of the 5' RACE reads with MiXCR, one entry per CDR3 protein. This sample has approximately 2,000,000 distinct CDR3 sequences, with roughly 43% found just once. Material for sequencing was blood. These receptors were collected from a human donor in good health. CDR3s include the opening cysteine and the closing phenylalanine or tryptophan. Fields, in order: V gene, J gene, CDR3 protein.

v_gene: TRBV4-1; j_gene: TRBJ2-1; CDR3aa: CASSPHHSLAGYNEQFF
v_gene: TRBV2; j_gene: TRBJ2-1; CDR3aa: CASSVGYSEQFF
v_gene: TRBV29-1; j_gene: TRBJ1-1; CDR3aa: CSVRINTEAFF
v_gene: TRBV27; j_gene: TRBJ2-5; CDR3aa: CASSLNGIQETQYF
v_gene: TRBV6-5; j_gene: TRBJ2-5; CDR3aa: CASTWTGGNRFSEQYF
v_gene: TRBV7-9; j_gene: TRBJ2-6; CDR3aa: CASRKGSAGANVLTF
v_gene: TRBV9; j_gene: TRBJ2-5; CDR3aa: CASSAGLAGEETQYF
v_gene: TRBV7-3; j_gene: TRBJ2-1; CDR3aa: CASSPRTDYNEQFF
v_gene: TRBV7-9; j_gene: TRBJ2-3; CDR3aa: CALGGMVQARDTQYF
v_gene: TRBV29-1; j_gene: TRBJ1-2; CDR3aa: CSVEQGGLNYGYTF
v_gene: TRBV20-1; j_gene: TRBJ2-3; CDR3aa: CSARGRGGIGDTQYF
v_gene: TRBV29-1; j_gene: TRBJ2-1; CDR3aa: CSALPRGGNEQFF
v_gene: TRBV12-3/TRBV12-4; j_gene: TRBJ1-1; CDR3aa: CASSSLRDRGHSLGTEAFF
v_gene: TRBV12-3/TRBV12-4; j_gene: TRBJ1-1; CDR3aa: CASSIGQGGTEAFF
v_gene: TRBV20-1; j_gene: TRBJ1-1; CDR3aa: CSARGLKVGAFF
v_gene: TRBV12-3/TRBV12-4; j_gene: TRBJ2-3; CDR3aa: CASSLSADLDTQYF
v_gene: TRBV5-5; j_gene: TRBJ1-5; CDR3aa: CASSLPALNQPQHF
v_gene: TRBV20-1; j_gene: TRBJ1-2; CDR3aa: CSAVQGGGGYTF
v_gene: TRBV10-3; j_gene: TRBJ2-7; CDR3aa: CAIGDRVSYEQYF
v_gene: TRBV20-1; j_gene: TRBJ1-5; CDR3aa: CSASRGYINQPQHF
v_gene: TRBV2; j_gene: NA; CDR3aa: CASTRESGGYYEQYF
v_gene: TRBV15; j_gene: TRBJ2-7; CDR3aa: CATSSARAGGNEQYF
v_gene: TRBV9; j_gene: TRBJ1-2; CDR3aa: CASSPEGRSRGYTF
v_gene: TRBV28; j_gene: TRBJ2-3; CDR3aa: CASPPNGQAGGVDTQYF
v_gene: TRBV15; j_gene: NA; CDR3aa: CATSRDRGRGEQYF
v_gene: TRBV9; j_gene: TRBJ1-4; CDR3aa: CASSGGQTNEKLFF
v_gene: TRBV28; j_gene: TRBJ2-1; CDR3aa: CASSDGTSGYNEQFF
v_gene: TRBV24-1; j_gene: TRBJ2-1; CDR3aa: CATSDPWGEQFF
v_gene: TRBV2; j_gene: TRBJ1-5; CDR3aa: CASSGQQGNQPQHF
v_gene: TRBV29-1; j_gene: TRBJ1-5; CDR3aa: CSAKIRGLTNQPQHF
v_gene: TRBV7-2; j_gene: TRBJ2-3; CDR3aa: CASSLLAGGGGLQYF
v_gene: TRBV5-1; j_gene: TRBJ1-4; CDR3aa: CASSFGTGRVEKLFF
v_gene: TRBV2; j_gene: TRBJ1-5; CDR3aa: CASHRERGNQPQHF
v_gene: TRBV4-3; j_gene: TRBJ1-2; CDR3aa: CASSQDWGGDNYGYTF
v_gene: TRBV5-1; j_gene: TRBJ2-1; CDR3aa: CASSLPGRTYNEQFF
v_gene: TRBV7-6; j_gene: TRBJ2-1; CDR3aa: CASSPQSGCNEQFF
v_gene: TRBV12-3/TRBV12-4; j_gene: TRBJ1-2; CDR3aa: CASSSSATSVGGYTF
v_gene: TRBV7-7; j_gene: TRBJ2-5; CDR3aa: CASSLGQMGETQYF
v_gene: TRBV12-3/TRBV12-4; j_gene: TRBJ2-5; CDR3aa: CASSLGGPGETQYF
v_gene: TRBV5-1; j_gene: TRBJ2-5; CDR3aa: CASSLQPFGEQYF
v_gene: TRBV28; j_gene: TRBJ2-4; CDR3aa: CASSVTGTLKNIQYF
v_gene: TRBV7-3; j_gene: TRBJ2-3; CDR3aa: CASSLDKRQYF
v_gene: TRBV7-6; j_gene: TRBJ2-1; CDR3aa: CASSLASSLGGASGNEQFF
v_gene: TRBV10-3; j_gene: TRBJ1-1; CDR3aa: CATTPGQGSAEAFF
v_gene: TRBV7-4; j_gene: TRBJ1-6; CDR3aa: CASSARATGDNSPLHF
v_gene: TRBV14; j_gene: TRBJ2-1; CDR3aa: CASSLRLAGGTSSYNEQFF
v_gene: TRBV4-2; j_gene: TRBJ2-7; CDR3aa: CASSQDMGLSYYEQYF
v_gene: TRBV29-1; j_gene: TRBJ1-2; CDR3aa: CSVDIGTSNYGYTF
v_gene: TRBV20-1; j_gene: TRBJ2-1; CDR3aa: CSARAGGPSYEQFF
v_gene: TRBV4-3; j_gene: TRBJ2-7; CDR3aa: CASSQMAWTYEQYF